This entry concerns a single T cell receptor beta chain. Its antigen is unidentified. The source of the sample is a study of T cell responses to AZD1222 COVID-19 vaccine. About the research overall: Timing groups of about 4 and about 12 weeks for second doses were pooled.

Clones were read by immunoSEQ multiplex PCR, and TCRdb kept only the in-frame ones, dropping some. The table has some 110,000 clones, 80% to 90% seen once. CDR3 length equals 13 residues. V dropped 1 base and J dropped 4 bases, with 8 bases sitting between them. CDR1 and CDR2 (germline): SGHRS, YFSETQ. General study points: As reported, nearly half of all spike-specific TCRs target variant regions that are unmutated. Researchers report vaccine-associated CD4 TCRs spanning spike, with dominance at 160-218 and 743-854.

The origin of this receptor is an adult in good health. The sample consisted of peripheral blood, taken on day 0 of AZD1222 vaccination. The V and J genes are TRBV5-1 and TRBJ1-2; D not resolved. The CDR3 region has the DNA TGCGCCAGCAGCTTGAGGGAGCCCTATGGCTACACCTTC. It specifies CASSLREPYGYTF.